The source of this TCR beta chain is a study of vaccination effects on CD4 cells after COVID-19. Study information: Participants each got two BNT162b2 or mRNA-1273 vaccine doses. General observations from the study: Late post-vaccination samples showed marked contraction of infection- and vaccine-induced clones.

Repertoires were generated with immunoSEQ multiplex PCR, while TCRdb's copy carries only in-frame clones and drops some. The sample has around 22,000 clones, about three quarters seen once; the top ten hold about 11%. Regarding this clone: The antigen is undetermined.

Germline CDR1 SQVTM, CDR2 ANQGSEA. The ends were cut back, 7 bases at V and 2 bases at J, with 12 bases in the middle. The CDR3 runs to 13 residues. The ViraFEST assay expanded antigen-specific CD4+ T cells with viral peptide pools before sequencing. Scientists isolated CD4+ T cells after a roughly 10-day culture period ended. Absence of prior SARS-CoV-2 infection characterized the vaccine recipients, who showed negative nucleocapsid antibodies. It was on days 3 and 7 that half the medium was replaced with IL-2 medium. The origin of this receptor is a human donor who received a COVID-19 vaccine. The specimen comprised CD4+ T cells from PBMCs cultured with HCoV-229E spike peptides, sampled before COVID-19 vaccination. The chain couples TRBV29-1 to TRBJ1-3; D might be TRBD1 (5 bases). DNA of the CDR3: TGCAGCGCGGCCCCCAGGGCTGGAAACACCATATATTTT. Translating it yields CSAAPRAGNTIYF.